This TCR beta chain is from a study of blood T cells in healthy people across ages. As for the study in general: Capture via template switching afforded approximately one barcoded beta molecule per two T cells.

Study-level findings and limits: Researchers deemed the diversity estimates from one million T cells underestimates. The lack of PBMC sorting stopped any conclusive naive versus antigen-experienced comparison. Long-lived donors exceeded aged donors in naive CD4+ cells and diversity.

Next came a second PCR, run for roughly 6 to 11 cycles, which used a sample-barcoded 5' primer along with a J-beta primer mix. TCRdb re-called the 5' RACE reads with MiXCR, one entry per CDR3 protein. This table holds 1.5 million to 2 million distinct CDR3 sequences, 28% found once. This clonotype was observed a few times. Its antigen is still unknown. CDR1 and CDR2 from the germline V gene are MNHEY and SMNVEV (reference sequence). The ends were cut back, 8 bases at V and 3 bases at J, with 14 bases in the middle. This CDR3 has 13 residues. The V call is TRBV27, the J call TRBJ2-7, with D perhaps matching TRBD1 or TRBD2 (5 bases each). The sequenced sample consisted of blood. The TCR originated in a woman in her 30s in good health. The CDR3 is CASGRGPYYEQYF. The CDR3 coding sequence is TGTGCCAGCGGCCGGGGACCTTACTACGAGCAGTACTTC.